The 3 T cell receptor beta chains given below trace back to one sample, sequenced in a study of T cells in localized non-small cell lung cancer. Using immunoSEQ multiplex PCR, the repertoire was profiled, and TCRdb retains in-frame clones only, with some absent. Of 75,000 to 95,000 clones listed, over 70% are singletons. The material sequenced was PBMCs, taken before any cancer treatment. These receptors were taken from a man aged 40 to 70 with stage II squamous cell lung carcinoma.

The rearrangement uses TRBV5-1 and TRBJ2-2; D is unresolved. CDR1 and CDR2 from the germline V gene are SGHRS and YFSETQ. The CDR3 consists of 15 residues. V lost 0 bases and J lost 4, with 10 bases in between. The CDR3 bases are TGCGCCAGCAGCTTGGCCCCAGGAGCCACCGGGGAGCTGTTTTTT. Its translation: CASSLAPGATGELFF.

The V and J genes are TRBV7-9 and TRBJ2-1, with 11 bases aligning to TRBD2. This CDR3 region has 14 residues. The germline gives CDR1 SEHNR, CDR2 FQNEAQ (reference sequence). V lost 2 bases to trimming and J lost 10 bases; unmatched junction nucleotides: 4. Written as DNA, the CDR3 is TGTGCCAGCAGCTTACTTCTAGCGGGAGGCGAGCAGTTCTTC. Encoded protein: CASSLLLAGGEQFF.

CDR3 sequence reads: CASSLARGRTEAFF. The CDR3 DNA is TGTGCCAGTAGTTTAGCCAGGGGGCGCACTGAAGCTTTCTTT. The gene calls are TRBV19 and TRBJ1-1, with TRBD1 matching 8 bases. Germline lookup yields CDR1 LNHDA and CDR2 SQIVND (reference sequence). The junction had 6 bases not matched to a gene; V was cut back by 5 bases and J by 4 bases. This CDR3 contains 14 residues.